This entry lists 23 T cell receptor beta chains sequenced from one sample in a study of shared clonotypes between healthy human individuals. Assay: immunoSEQ multiplex PCR; the TCRdb copy retains only in-frame clones and omits some. In the table there are under 1,100,000 clones, around 76% of which are singletons. Sequencing used memory CD4+ T cells sorted from blood. Subset indicated: CD45RA-negative fraction. The receptors originated from a man between 18 and 35 years old in good health.

V and J are TRBV28 and TRBJ1-1; possible D gene TRBD1, 5 bases. The V gene lost 2 bases and the J gene lost 0 bases, with 7 bases spanning the gap. Germline V lookup: CDR1 MDHEN, CDR2 SYDVKM. The CDR3 sequence is 14 residues long. The CDR3 DNA is TGTGCCAGCAGTTTAAGACAGATGAACACTGAAGCTTTCTTT. Translating gives CASSLRQMNTEAFF.

J is TRBJ2-5 and V is TRBV19; TRBD1 is a possible D gene (5 bases). The germline CDR1 and CDR2 sequences are LNHDA and SQIVND (reference sequence). This CDR3 contains 15 residues. V was clipped by 6 bases and J by 2 bases, with 16 bases between them. DNA for the CDR3: TGTGCCAGTAGCCACCCGGGCAGGGTGCAAGAGACCCAGTACTTC. The encoded protein is CASSHPGRVQETQYF.

V gene TRBV7-9 combines with J gene TRBJ1-2, with 7 positions matching TRBD1. The V segment lost 5 bases and the J segment 5 bases; nucleotides outside the gene matches: 11. This CDR3 has 15 amino acids. Looked up from germline, CDR1 is SEHNR and CDR2 is FQNEAQ (reference sequence). The CDR3 nucleotides are TGTGCCAGCAGCAGATACAGGGGTGACGGGTATGGCTACACCTTC. Amino acids: CASSRYRGDGYGYTF.

This clone was detected only once. V and J are TRBV14 and TRBJ1-2, with D perhaps TRBD1 (5 bases). Between the trimmed V and J ends, which lost 4 bases and 5 bases, there was a span of 11 bases. Germline lookup yields CDR1 SGHDN and CDR2 FVKESK. This CDR3 is built from 13 residues. The CDR3 DNA reads as TGTGCCAGCAGCCCGGGGGTGTCATATGGCTACACCTTC. This sequence encodes CASSPGVSYGYTF.

In this sample, this clone turned up a few times. Since a much larger clone is just one base distant, this may be a read error. This specimen includes other DNA sequences encoding the same CDR3. V is TRBV19 and J is TRBJ1-2; D might be TRBD1 (5 bases). The V and J ends lost 1 base and 4 bases respectively, with 13 bases between them. The CDR3 loop spans 15 amino acids. Germline lookup yields CDR1 LNHDA and CDR2 SQIVND (reference sequence). Here the CDR3 reads CASSIAGTGGYGYTF. The CDR3 nucleotides read TGTGCCAGTAGTATAGCAGGGACCGGGGGCTATGGCTACACCTTC.

The chain has TRBV7-9 and TRBJ1-6, with 9 bases that match TRBD1. Germline loops: CDR1 SEHNR, CDR2 FQNEAQ (reference sequence). The length of the CDR3 is 17 residues. The J segment lost 7 bases and the V segment lost 5 bases, leaving 12 bases of the junction unmatched. The CDR3 nucleotides read TGTGCCAGCAGCGAAAAAAGGGGGGGACAGGGAAATTCACCCCTCCACTTT. Protein: CASSEKRGGQGNSPLHF. The whole variable domain, filled in from reference TRBV7-9 and TRBJ1-6, reads DTGVSQNPRHKITKRGQNVTFRCDPISEHNRLYWYRQTLGQGPEFLTYFQNEAQLEKSRLLSDRFSAERPKGSFSTLEIQRTEQGDSAMYLCASSEKRGGQGNSPLHFGNGTRLTVT.

The V call is TRBV5-6, the J call TRBJ2-4, with 10 bases that match TRBD1. Unmatched junction bases numbered 4, after V lost 4 bases and J lost 6 bases. CDR1 is SGHDT, CDR2 YYEEEE, per germline. The CDR3 is made up of 14 amino acids. CDR3 coding DNA: TGTGCCAGCAGCGGATGGGACAGGGGAAACATTCAGTACTTC. Translated, it gives CASSGWDRGNIQYF.

The chain uses TRBV5-4 and TRBJ2-1; 10 bases match TRBD2. Germline CDR1 is SGHNT and CDR2 is YYREEE (reference sequence). The CDR3 has 15 residues. Trimming removed 3 bases from V and 7 bases from J; junction bases left unmatched: 7. CDR3 DNA: TGTGCCAGCAGCTACAAGCGGGAGGGCCGGAATGAGCAGTTCTTC. Amino acids: CASSYKREGRNEQFF.

This clone was detected only a few times. The V gene is TRBV28, the J gene TRBJ1-6, with D perhaps TRBD1 (5 bases). CDR1 and CDR2 from the germline V gene are MDHEN and SYDVKM. The CDR3 totals 11 residues. Trimming stripped 6 bases from V and 14 bases from J, with 11 bases between. The CDR3 region has the DNA TGTGCCAGCAGCCCGGGGACGGCCCTCCACTTT. Protein product: CASSPGTALHF. Full variable domain (remainder filled in from reference TRBV28 and TRBJ1-6): DVKVTQSSRYLVKRTGEKVFLECVQDMDHENMFWYRQDPGLGLRLIYFSYDVKMKEKGDIPEGYSVSREKKERFSLILESASTNQTSMYLCASSPGTALHFGNGTRLTVT.

This clone was seen more than once but under ten times. The chain joins TRBV7-8 to TRBJ1-4, with D tentatively TRBD1 (6 bases). There are 14 residues in the CDR3. V was pared by 5 bases and J by 8 bases, with 15 bases between. Germline V gene lookup returns CDR1 SGHVS and CDR2 FQNEAQ. The DNA of the CDR3 is TGTGCCAGCAGCCTGGACAGTGGGGGAGAAAAACTGTTTTTT. It is translated as CASSLDSGGEKLFF.

For this clone: This CDR3 is also generated by other DNA sequences in the sample. V usage is TRBV6-5 and J usage is TRBJ1-2; D is unresolved. This CDR3 spans 13 amino acids. Trimming pared 3 bases from V and 5 bases from J, leaving 10 bases between. The germline V gene encodes CDR1 MNHEY and CDR2 SVGAGI. The CDR3 reads CASSYVGFYGYTF. CDR3 in DNA: TGTGCCAGCAGTTATGTAGGGTTTTATGGCTACACCTTC.

This sequence joins TRBV10-1 and TRBJ1-3, with D perhaps matching TRBD1 (5 bases). The V gene's germline CDR1 is WNHNN and CDR2 SYGVQD (reference sequence). Trimming shortened V by 11 bases and J by 2 bases, and 13 bases separated the two germline ends. The CDR3 extends over 13 amino acids. CDR3: CAHGGEAGNTIYF. The CDR3 DNA follows: TGCGCCCACGGAGGGGAGGCTGGAAACACCATATATTTT.

This clone was observed a single time. V usage is TRBV15 and J usage is TRBJ2-7; D unresolved. The length of the CDR3 is 15 residues. From germline, CDR1 is LNHNV and CDR2 YYDKDF (reference sequence). V gave up 0 bases and J gave up 1 base, with 10 bases separating them. CDR3 DNA: TGTGCCACCAGCAGAGACTCGGACGGATCCTACGAGCAGTACTTC. Translating gives CATSRDSDGSYEQYF.

Note on this clone: The sample carries other DNA sequences with the same CDR3. The chain has TRBV2 and TRBJ1-2, with D unresolved. Trimming took 2 bases from V and 2 from J, leaving 3 bases between them. This CDR3 is built from 12 residues. Germline V gene lookup returns CDR1 SNHLY and CDR2 FYNNEI. The CDR3 bases are TGTGCCAGCAGTGAACTAAACTATGGCTACACCTTC. It encodes CASSELNYGYTF.

The chain is built from TRBV19 and TRBJ2-3; no clear D. CDR1 is LNHDA, CDR2 SQIVND, per germline (reference sequence). The CDR3 is 14 residues long. V lost 7 bases and J 4 bases, leaving 15 bases between the germline ends. In DNA form, the CDR3 reads TGTGCCAGTATCGGTCGAGGATGGGCAGATACGCAGTATTTT. It specifies CASIGRGWADTQYF. The variable domain in full, with the rest retrieved from reference TRBV19 and TRBJ2-3, is DGGITQSPKYLFRKEGQNVTLSCEQNLNHDAMYWYRQDPGQGLRLIYYSQIVNDFQKGDIAEGYSVSREKKESFPLTVTSAQKNPTAFYLCASIGRGWADTQYFGPGTRLTVL.

This chain connects TRBV6-5 to TRBJ1-5; D gene unclear. CDR1 and CDR2 (germline): MNHEY, SVGAGI. This CDR3 is 14 amino acids long. Deletions cut 6 bases from V and 6 bases from J, with 15 bases between. CDR3 nucleotides: TGTGCCAGCAGGGGAGGTGGAACAGCTCAGCCCCAGCATTTT. Translated, it gives CASRGGGTAQPQHF.

This clone was counted only a few times. V usage is TRBV6-1 and J usage is TRBJ2-1; D ambiguous. V gave up 2 bases and J gave up 5 bases, with 1 base separating them. There are 11 residues in the CDR3. The germline CDR1 and CDR2 sequences are MNHNS and SASEGT. The CDR3 region has the DNA TGTGCCAGCAGTGAAAACAATGAGCAGTTCTTC. Encoded protein: CASSENNEQFF.

The V call is TRBV2, the J call TRBJ1-4; D gene unclear. CDR3 length: 14 amino acids. V lost 5 bases, J lost 4 bases, and 11 bases lay in between. Germline V gene lookup returns CDR1 SNHLY and CDR2 FYNNEI. The CDR3 here is CASSKTANNEKLFF. DNA for the CDR3: TGTGCCAGCAGTAAGACGGCAAATAATGAAAAACTGTTTTTT.

Only a few counts were recorded for this clone. V and J are TRBV7-2 and TRBJ2-1; possibly TRBD1 or TRBD2 for D (5 bases each). The V gene lost 5 bases and the J gene lost 7 bases, with 15 bases spanning the gap. Germline V gives CDR1 SGHTA, CDR2 FQGNSA. The CDR3 consists of 14 residues. DNA of the CDR3: TGTGCCAGCAGCCCCTCGCCTTGGGGGAATGAGCAGTTCTTC. It encodes CASSPSPWGNEQFF.

Of note for this clone: This same CDR3 is encoded by further DNA sequences in the sample. The genes are TRBV28 and TRBJ2-2; 7 positions match TRBD2. The V segment lost 2 bases and the J segment 0 bases; nucleotides outside the gene matches: 0. The CDR3 is made up of 15 amino acids. CDR1 is MDHEN and CDR2 is SYDVKM in the germline V gene. The CDR3 here is CASSLGGANTGELFF. In nucleotides, the CDR3 is TGTGCCAGCAGTTTAGGGGGGGCGAACACCGGGGAGCTGTTTTTT.

The V and J genes are TRBV2 and TRBJ2-5, with no clear D. CDR3 size: 13 residues. The V end was cut by 8 bases, the J end by 5 bases, with 15 bases between. CDR1 and CDR2 from the germline V gene are SNHLY and FYNNEI. The CDR3 nucleotides are TGTGCCAGCCAACAAAGAGGTTCGGAGACCCAGTACTTC. It is translated as CASQQRGSETQYF.

This clone was counted once. Other DNA sequences within the sample encode an identical CDR3. This chain joins TRBV5-1 and TRBJ1-1; 7 nucleotides line up with TRBD1. CDR1 and CDR2 from the germline V gene are SGHRS and YFSETQ. CDR3 length: 15 amino acids. With 0 bases clipped from V and 3 bases from J, the junction kept 5 bases outside the gene matches. This CDR3 is CASSLGGTADTEAFF. The CDR3 DNA sequence: TGCGCCAGCAGCTTGGGGGGGACAGCTGACACTGAAGCTTTCTTT.

The chain recombines TRBV11-2 with TRBJ1-3; 10 bases align to TRBD1. This CDR3 has 15 residues. Germline CDR1 is SGHAT and CDR2 is FQNNGV. The junction had 3 bases not matched to a gene; V was cut back by 5 bases and J by 2 bases. The CDR3 region is CASSVGTGAGNTIYF. The CDR3 coding sequence is TGTGCCAGCAGCGTCGGGACAGGGGCTGGAAACACCATATATTTT.